Ten or more counts support the clone carrying this T cell receptor beta chain. Its specificity is not known. Germline V gives CDR1 SNHLY, CDR2 FYNNEI. This CDR3 contains 16 residues. V dropped 6 bases and J dropped 3 bases, with 18 bases sitting between them. Unique molecular identifiers tagged individual cDNA molecules. MiXCR, applied by TCRdb to the 5' RACE reads, yields one record per CDR3 protein. The repertoire includes about 97,000 distinct CDR3 sequences, approximately 11% of them detected once, and 4.7% sits in the top ten. This record comes from a study of early T cells in non-severe SARS-CoV-2 infection. Study background: The study sequenced bulk RNA from unsorted whole blood, with chains unpaired. Points from the study as a whole: Sequences matched to VDJdb favored anti-spike CD8 responses, while private and CD4 specificities were missed.

The rearrangement links TRBV2 to TRBJ2-4; a possible D gene is TRBD2 (5 bases). The material sequenced was whole blood, taken at baseline. The sequence was obtained from an adult who was a healthcare worker with PCR-confirmed SARS-CoV-2 infection or an uninfected control (not recorded which). CDR3 loop: CASSRNSGGYKNIQYF. For the CDR3, the DNA is TGTGCCAGCAGCCGAAACAGTGGAGGATACAAAAACATTCAGTACTTC.